What follows are 17 T cell receptor beta chains derived from one specimen sequenced in a study of immune heterogeneity within non-small cell lung tumors. For the TCR beta CDR3, multiplex PCR with 32 V and 13 J primers performed the amplification. One entry per CDR3 protein results from TCRdb running MiXCR on the multiplex PCR reads. Of over 14,000 distinct CDR3 sequences in the sample, 30% are singletons; the top ten hold approximately 16%. Genomic DNA extracted from bulk tumor tissue served as template. A total of 600 ng was used per sample. Surgery yielded several widely spaced biopsies per primary tumor. Curative operations were performed on patients who had untreated, newly diagnosed non-small cell lung cancer. Sequencing was carried out using lung tumor tissue. All receptors derive from a woman between 50 and 59 years old with non-small cell lung cancer.

This clonotype was detected a few times. At one end, the junction sequence differs from germline, possibly due to a read error. The chain recombines TRBV7-7 with TRBJ2-5; TRBD2 matches at 7 bases. This CDR3 is 14 amino acids long. Germline V gives CDR1 SSHAT, CDR2 FNYEAQ (reference sequence). The CDR3 protein is CASSFSGEGETQYF. The CDR3 DNA reads as TGTGCTAGCAGCTTTAGTGGGGAGGGAGAGACCCAGTACTTC.

This clonotype is hyperexpanded (1% or more). The chain links TRBV28 to TRBJ1-5; D is uncertain. The germline V and J ends were trimmed by 4 bases and 0 bases, with 1 base remaining between them. Germline CDR1 is MDHEN and CDR2 is SYDVKM. The CDR3 is 12 residues long. In nucleotides, the CDR3 is TGTGCCAGCAGTTATAGCAATCAGCCCCAGCATTTT. As protein: CASSYSNQPQHF.

By proportion, this clonotype is medium-sized. The chain has TRBV6-1 and TRBJ1-2; TRBD1 is a possible D gene (6 bases). The CDR3 is 14 residues long. The germline CDR1 and CDR2 sequences are MNHNS and SASEGT. Trimming removed 5 bases from V and 5 bases from J, with 15 bases in between. The CDR3: CASSFSGDQYGYTF. In DNA, the CDR3 is TGTGCCAGCAGTTTCTCAGGGGACCAATATGGCTACACCTTC.

This clonotype was seen ten or more times. The gene calls are TRBV5-1 and TRBJ2-2, with a tentative D call TRBD2 (6 bases). The ends were cut back, 3 bases at V and 2 bases at J, with 14 bases in the middle. Germline V gene data show CDR1 as SGHRS and CDR2 as YFSETQ. CDR3 size: 16 residues. CDR3 sequence: CASSSSPAGNTGELFF. CDR3 in DNA: TGCGCCAGCAGCTCCTCCCCAGCGGGTAACACCGGGGAGCTGTTTTTT.

This clonotype was recorded many times. The rearrangement uses TRBV7-2 and TRBJ2-3, with 8 bases matching TRBD2. This CDR3 spans 14 amino acids. V lost 4 bases and J lost 2; bases outside the gene matches: 2. Germline CDR1 reads SGHTA; CDR2 reads FQGNSA. The CDR3 bases are TGTGCCAGCAGCTCGGGACTAGTCACAGATACGCAGTATTTT. Translated: CASSSGLVTDTQYF.

This clonotype rates as large. The J gene is TRBJ2-7, the V gene TRBV5-1; 7 nucleotides agree with TRBD2. This CDR3 spans 12 amino acids. Germline V gene sequence: CDR1 SGHRS, CDR2 YFSETQ. V shed 4 bases, J shed 3 bases, and the junction held 1 base outside the gene matches. The CDR3 region has the DNA TGCGCCAGCAGCCCTAGCGGCTACGAGCAGTACTTC. As protein: CASSPSGYEQYF. Full variable domain (rest looked up from reference TRBV5-1 and TRBJ2-7): KAGVTQTPRYLIKTRGQQVTLSCSPISGHRSVSWYQQTPGQGLQFLFEYFSETQRNKGNFPGRFSGRQFSNSRSEMNVSTLELGDSALYLCASSPSGYEQYFGPGTRLTVT.

This clonotype was recorded many times. The rearrangement joins TRBV7-8 to TRBJ2-2; tentatively, D is TRBD1 (5 bases). Trimming took off 0 bases at V and 4 bases at J, with 6 bases between the two ends. The CDR3 has 14 amino acids. Germline values: CDR1 SGHVS, CDR2 FQNEAQ. The CDR3 DNA reads TGTGCCAGCAGCTTAGCCACAGGCACCGGGGAGCTGTTTTTT. The encoded protein is CASSLATGTGELFF.

The gene calls are TRBV20-1 and TRBJ2-5; either TRBD1 or TRBD2 may supply D (6 bases each). Trimming left V 1 base short and J 1 base short, with 10 bases between. Looked up from germline, CDR1 is DFQATT and CDR2 is SNEGSKA (reference sequence). The CDR3 covers 14 residues. CDR3 coding DNA: TGCAGTGCTAGAGCGGGGGCCATCCAAGAGACCCAGTACTTC. Translating gives CSARAGAIQETQYF.

Concerning this clonotype: A read error may be the cause here, since a much bigger clone is one base away. This sequence joins TRBV5-1 and TRBJ1-2; TRBD1 might be the D (6 bases). CDR1 SGHRS and CDR2 YFSETQ come from the germline V gene. The ends were cut back, 5 bases at V and 4 bases at J, with 21 bases in the middle. This CDR3 comprises 16 residues. CDR3 in DNA: TGCGCCAGCAGAACCGACCAGGGGCTAGTGGGCTATGGCTACACCTTC. Its protein is CASRTDQGLVGYGYTF.

This clonotype came up many times. The chain links TRBV20-1 to TRBJ1-5, with D tentatively TRBD1 (5 bases). With 6 bases removed from V and 7 bases from J, the gap between germline ends came to 13 bases. This CDR3 is 12 amino acids long. Germline CDR1 is DFQATT and CDR2 is SNEGSKA (reference sequence). The CDR3 spells CSASPGNQPQHF. The CDR3 DNA reads as TGCAGTGCCAGCCCAGGGAACCAGCCCCAGCATTTT.

This clonotype showed up just a few times. The gene calls are TRBV20-1 and TRBJ2-4; perhaps D is TRBD1 or TRBD2 (6 bases each). The CDR3 consists of 14 residues. V gave up 5 bases and J gave up 8 bases, with 19 bases separating them. Germline V CDR1 and CDR2: DFQATT, SNEGSKA (reference sequence). The CDR3 region is CSAGDGGKGDIQYF. Written as DNA, the CDR3 is TGCAGTGCTGGCGACGGAGGGAAGGGGGACATTCAGTACTTC.

The chain carries TRBV6-1 and TRBJ2-4, with 8 bases that match TRBD1. The V segment lost 6 bases and the J segment 7 bases; nucleotides outside the gene matches: 8. The CDR3 is 14 amino acids. CDR1 and CDR2 from the germline V gene are MNHNS and SASEGT. The CDR3 spells CASRTGTGGNIQYF. For the CDR3, the DNA is TGTGCCAGCAGAACCGGGACAGGAGGGAACATTCAGTACTTC.

This clonotype was counted many times. The gene calls are TRBV7-2 and TRBJ1-1, with 7 positions matching TRBD1. Germline-derived CDR1 and CDR2 are SGHTA and FQGNSA. The CDR3 runs to 13 residues. After removal of 6 bases from V and 4 bases from J, the junction contained 5 bases not matched to a gene. The CDR3 loop reads CASSRQGSTEAFF. The CDR3 DNA is TGTGCCAGCAGTAGACAGGGCTCCACTGAAGCTTTCTTT.

V gene TRBV2 combines with J gene TRBJ1-5; possible D gene TRBD1, 5 bases. The V gene's germline CDR1 is SNHLY and CDR2 FYNNEI. The CDR3 is 15 residues long. Between the trimmed V and J ends, which lost 0 bases and 10 bases, there was a span of 16 bases. CDR3 residues: CASSEAWGLLQPQHF. DNA of the CDR3: TGTGCCAGCAGTGAAGCCTGGGGCCTCCTGCAACCCCAGCATTTT.

This chain uses TRBV5-4 with TRBJ1-1, with 10 nucleotides matching TRBD1. This CDR3 region has 15 residues. CDR1 is SGHNT and CDR2 is YYREEE in the germline V gene (reference sequence). The trim removed 9 bases at V and 5 bases at J, leaving 13 bases unmatched. As DNA, the CDR3 is TGTGCCACCCTACCGCAGACAGGGGGCACAACTGAAGCTTTCTTT. Translated, it gives CATLPQTGGTTEAFF.

The rearrangement joins TRBV12-3 or TRBV12-4 to TRBJ1-1; no clear D gene. The CDR3 sequence is 14 residues long. V was cut by 3 bases and J by 6 bases, with 14 bases left in between. The CDR3 loop reads CASSLDGYSAEAFF. The CDR3 bases are TGTGCCAGCAGTTTGGATGGCTATAGCGCTGAAGCTTTCTTT.

This clonotype was seen at least ten times. The V gene is TRBV6-1, the J gene TRBJ1-5, with a tentative D call TRBD1 (6 bases). Trimming shortened V by 1 base and J by 0 bases, and 7 bases separated the two germline ends. This CDR3 is built from 15 residues. Germline-derived CDR1 and CDR2 are MNHNS and SASEGT. The CDR3, as DNA: TGTGCCAGCAGTGAAGGGACAGTTAGCAATCAGCCCCAGCATTTT. This sequence encodes CASSEGTVSNQPQHF.